These 26 T cell receptor beta chains were sequenced from one sample in a study of cytomegalovirus exposure and HLA in healthy donors. 60 Vbeta and 13 Jbeta primers were used in PCR. Only in-frame clones appear in the TCRdb table, and some are missing; sequencing was by immunoSEQ multiplex PCR. The data hold about 170,000 clones, with 80% observed a single time. Material: PBMCs. The receptor source for this set is a male donor in good health and CMV-seronegative.

The genes are TRBV7-6 and TRBJ2-3; TRBD2 matches at 10 bases. V lost 5 bases to trimming and J lost 5 bases; unmatched junction nucleotides: 7. CDR3 length: 15 amino acids. In germline, CDR1 is SGHVS, CDR2 FNYEAQ. As DNA, the CDR3 is TGTGCCAGCAGCCCCCGGACTAGCGGAAAAGATACGCAGTATTTT. Amino acids: CASSPRTSGKDTQYF.

CDR3 nucleotide sequence: TGCGCCAGCAGCTTGGACGCAGGGCTCGGCACAGATACGCAGTATTTT. It translates to CASSLDAGLGTDTQYF. The V gene is TRBV5-1, the J gene TRBJ2-3; D possibly corresponds to TRBD1 (5 bases). Germline values: CDR1 SGHRS, CDR2 YFSETQ. This CDR3 spans 16 amino acids. Between the trimmed V and J ends, which lost 0 bases and 1 base, there was a span of 12 bases. The whole variable domain, remainder taken from reference TRBV5-1 and TRBJ2-3, is KAGVTQTPRYLIKTRGQQVTLSCSPISGHRSVSWYQQTPGQGLQFLFEYFSETQRNKGNFPGRFSGRQFSNSRSEMNVSTLELGDSALYLCASSLDAGLGTDTQYFGPGTRLTVL.

This clone was seen just once. In nucleotides, the CDR3 is TGTGCCGGCAGAGACAGGGACACTGAAGCTTTCTTT. This encodes CAGRDRDTEAFF. The V gene is TRBV10-3, the J gene TRBJ1-1; 7 bases fit TRBD1. The germline V gene has CDR1 ENHRY and CDR2 SYGVKD. V dropped 11 bases and J dropped 3; count of bases not matched to a gene: 6. This CDR3 spans 12 amino acids.

This clone was counted a few times. The gene calls are TRBV19 and TRBJ2-7; 8 nucleotides align to TRBD1. Germline-derived CDR1 and CDR2 are LNHDA and SQIVND (reference sequence). V trimming: 6 bases; J trimming: 2 bases; junction bases outside the gene matches: 6. This CDR3 has 14 residues. CDR3 residues: CASRGTGSAYEQYF. CDR3 nucleotides: TGTGCCAGTAGGGGGACAGGATCAGCCTACGAGCAGTACTTC.

The chain couples TRBV5-4 to TRBJ2-3, with TRBD1 matching over 10 bases. Germline CDR1 reads SGHNT; CDR2 reads YYREEE (reference sequence). Losses at the gene ends were 2 bases for V and 3 bases for J; bases not matched to a gene: 6. The CDR3 is 16 residues long. CDR3 region: CASSFPGQGITDTQYF. As DNA, the CDR3 is TGTGCCAGCAGCTTCCCGGGACAGGGGATAACAGATACGCAGTATTTT. Filled out from reference TRBV5-4 and TRBJ2-3, the complete variable domain reads ETGVTQSPTHLIKTRGQQVTLRCSSQSGHNTVSWYQQALGQGPQFIFQYYREEENGRGNFPPRFSGLQFPNYSSELNVNALELDDSALYLCASSFPGQGITDTQYFGPGTRLTVL.

This sequence joins TRBV6-6 and TRBJ1-5; 8 nucleotides agree with TRBD1. Germline CDR1 MNHNY, CDR2 SVGAGI (reference sequence). The CDR3 sequence is 16 residues long. Germline trimming cut 2 bases from V and 6 bases from J; bases unmatched to any gene: 9. CDR3 sequence (DNA): TGTGCCAGCAGTTACGGAGCCAGGGGGCGAGCTCAGCCCCAGCATTTT. This sequence encodes CASSYGARGRAQPQHF.

The rearrangement joins TRBV25-1 to TRBJ2-5, with 11 positions matching TRBD2. The CDR3 has 16 residues. Per germline, CDR1 MGHDK and CDR2 SYGVNS. Trimming took 3 bases from V and 5 from J; bases not matched to a gene: 8. Here the CDR3 reads CASSDSSSGGKETQYF. In DNA form, the CDR3 reads TGTGCCAGCAGTGACTCCTCTAGCGGGGGGAAGGAGACCCAGTACTTC.

V and J are TRBV5-1 and TRBJ1-1, with TRBD1 identical over 8 bases. The CDR3 loop spans 15 amino acids. Germline values: CDR1 SGHRS, CDR2 YFSETQ. V lost 4 bases and J lost 1; bases outside the gene matches: 6. This chain's CDR3 is CASSLPGQGNTEAFF. The CDR3 region has the DNA TGCGCCAGCAGCCTTCCCGGACAGGGGAACACTGAAGCTTTCTTT.

CDR3 in amino acids: CASSLGGTGENEQYF. The CDR3 DNA is TGTGCCAGCAGCTTGGGGGGGACAGGGGAAAACGAGCAGTACTTC. The chain couples TRBV7-6 to TRBJ2-7, with 10 bases aligning to TRBD1. The CDR3 is made up of 15 amino acids. Trimming at V came to 3 bases and at J to 5 bases, leaving 7 bases not matched to a gene. The germline CDR1 and CDR2 sequences are SGHVS and FNYEAQ. Together with reference TRBV7-6 and TRBJ2-7, the CDR3 gives the full variable domain: GAGVSQSPRYKVTKRGQDVALRCDPISGHVSLYWYRQALGQGPEFLTYFNYEAQQDKSGLPNDRFSAERPEGSISTLTIQRTEQRDSAMYRCASSLGGTGENEQYFGPGTRLTVT.

The rearrangement joins TRBV7-6 to TRBJ2-5; maybe TRBD1 (6 bases). The CDR3 spans 15 residues. Germline loops: CDR1 SGHVS, CDR2 FNYEAQ. The V and J ends lost 2 bases and 1 base respectively, with 11 bases between them. This CDR3 is CASSLPDSPQETQYF. The DNA of the CDR3 is TGTGCCAGCAGCTTACCGGACAGTCCCCAAGAGACCCAGTACTTC.

The rearrangement joins TRBV5-1 to TRBJ2-5; tentatively, D is TRBD2 (6 bases). Trimming removed 0 bases from V and 4 bases from J, with 13 bases in between. The CDR3 is made up of 15 amino acids. Germline V gene lookup returns CDR1 SGHRS and CDR2 YFSETQ. CDR3 bases: TGCGCCAGCAGCTTGGGCCCCGGGGGAGGAGAGACCCAGTACTTC. Translation gives CASSLGPGGGETQYF.

The chain links TRBV9 to TRBJ2-1, with D tentatively TRBD2 (6 bases). Germline V gives CDR1 SGDLS, CDR2 YYNGEE. The CDR3 has 16 amino acids. Between the trimmed V and J ends, which lost 6 bases and 0 bases, there was a span of 16 bases. The DNA for the CDR3 is TGTGCCAGCACAGGGCGGGGTCGTAGCTCCTACAATGAGCAGTTCTTC. Its translation is CASTGRGRSSYNEQFF.

The chain couples TRBV5-1 to TRBJ1-2; D ambiguous. Per germline, CDR1 SGHRS and CDR2 YFSETQ. The CDR3 has 15 residues. V lost 0 bases and J 4 bases, leaving 13 bases between the germline ends. In DNA form, the CDR3 reads TGCGCCAGCAGCTTGGTGGCGGGTTGGGGCTATGGCTACACCTTC. Translated, it gives CASSLVAGWGYGYTF.

The chain uses TRBV11-2 and TRBJ2-2; D possibly corresponds to TRBD1 (6 bases). The V gene's germline CDR1 is SGHAT and CDR2 FQNNGV. The CDR3 contains 16 residues. The V gene lost 1 base and the J gene lost 8 bases, with 17 bases spanning the gap. The CDR3 loop is CASSLVQGQPPGELFF. CDR3 DNA: TGTGCCAGCAGCTTAGTACAGGGCCAACCACCGGGGGAGCTGTTTTTT.

This clone was recorded a few times. V usage is TRBV6-4 and J usage is TRBJ2-6, with a tentative D call TRBD1 (5 bases). CDR1 is MRHNA and CDR2 is SNTAGT in the germline V gene. The CDR3 spans 15 residues. V was clipped by 0 bases and J by 2 bases, with 5 bases between them. CDR3: CASSDSGAGANVLTF. The CDR3 DNA reads as TGTGCCAGCAGTGACTCAGGGGCTGGGGCCAACGTCCTGACTTTC.

The chain recombines TRBV6-1 with TRBJ2-1, with D uncertain. Trimming removed 10 bases at V and 6 bases at J, with 22 bases between. The length of the CDR3 is 15 residues. Germline assignment: CDR1 MNHNS and CDR2 SASEGT. CDR3 in amino acids: CATGLVTVRPNEQFF. For the CDR3, the DNA is TGTGCCACCGGTCTCGTAACAGTCCGGCCCAATGAGCAGTTCTTC.

The chain joins TRBV5-1 to TRBJ2-3, with TRBD1 identical over 8 bases. Per the germline V gene, CDR1 is SGHRS and CDR2 is YFSETQ. V was pared by 0 bases and J by 4 bases, with 4 bases of the junction left unmatched. The CDR3 extends over 15 amino acids. CDR3 nucleotides: TGCGCCAGCAGCTTGGCGGGACAGGACTCAGATACGCAGTATTTT. Protein product: CASSLAGQDSDTQYF.

This clone is a singleton in its sample. V usage is TRBV10-1 and J usage is TRBJ2-7, with 7 bases aligning to TRBD2. V was clipped by 6 bases and J by 5 bases; unmatched bases: 7. CDR1 is WNHNN and CDR2 is SYGVQD in the germline V gene (reference sequence). The CDR3 sequence is 13 residues long. The CDR3 sequence is CASRAGLSDEQYF. The CDR3 nucleotides are TGCGCCAGCAGAGCGGGGCTCAGCGACGAGCAGTACTTC.

The chain combines TRBV5-5 with TRBJ2-1, with 9 bases that match TRBD2. J lost 8 bases, V lost 3 bases, and 12 bases had no gene match. Germline CDR1 and CDR2: SGHKS and YYEKEE (reference sequence). This CDR3 contains 16 residues. The DNA of the CDR3 is TGTGCCAGCAGCTCTGTGCGGGGGGGTTGGGTTGATGAGCAGTTCTTC. Protein product: CASSSVRGGWVDEQFF.

This clone was picked up one time. The chain uses TRBV30 and TRBJ2-3, with 13 nucleotides matching TRBD2. The CDR3 spans 22 residues. Germline V gene sequence: CDR1 GTSNPN, CDR2 SVGIG (reference sequence). V shed 3 bases and J 0 bases; nucleotides not matched to a gene: 21. The CDR3 nucleotides read TGTGCCTGGAGAGGGGGACAGGGGACTAGCGGGATCCTGAAAACTAGCACAGATACGCAGTATTTT. Translation gives CAWRGGQGTSGILKTSTDTQYF.

The chain links TRBV6-5 to TRBJ2-7; D possibly corresponds to TRBD1 (6 bases). The V end was cut by 6 bases, the J end by 0 bases, with 15 bases between. Germline CDR1 is MNHEY and CDR2 is SVGAGI. The CDR3 has 15 residues. DNA for the CDR3: TGTGCCAGCAGAGAACAGGGCGGCGACTCCTACGAGCAGTACTTC. This sequence encodes CASREQGGDSYEQYF.

In this sample, this clone turned up a few times. The chain recombines TRBV4-3 with TRBJ1-1; maybe TRBD1 (6 bases). Trimming removed 0 bases at V and 7 bases at J, with 15 bases between. This CDR3 is 15 amino acids long. CDR1 and CDR2 (germline): LGHNA, YSLEER. The chain's CDR3 is CASSQERGGLSEAFF. The CDR3 DNA reads TGCGCCAGCAGCCAAGAGAGGGGGGGGCTAAGTGAAGCTTTCTTT.

This clone has a single count. V and J are TRBV30 and TRBJ2-2, with 7 bases lining up with TRBD1. The V segment lost 5 bases and the J segment 2 bases; nucleotides outside the gene matches: 8. The CDR3 sequence is 15 residues long. Germline assignment: CDR1 GTSNPN and CDR2 SVGIG (reference sequence). CDR3 protein: CAWQKGQSNTGELFF. In DNA form, the CDR3 reads TGTGCCTGGCAGAAGGGACAGAGCAACACCGGGGAGCTGTTTTTT.

The chain employs TRBV7-9 and TRBJ1-2; D is possibly TRBD1 (6 bases). The CDR3 is 16 residues long. V was clipped by 1 base and J by 8 bases, with 20 bases between them. CDR1 and CDR2 (germline): SEHNR, FQNEAQ (reference sequence). The DNA of the CDR3 is TGTGCCAGCAGCTTAGGGAACCGAGACAGGCCTATGGGCTACACCTTC. It codes for CASSLGNRDRPMGYTF.

The gene calls are TRBV30 and TRBJ1-5; no definite D call. The CDR3 runs 13 residues. Germline V lookup: CDR1 GTSNPN, CDR2 SVGIG (reference sequence). Between the trimmed V and J ends, which lost 7 bases and 0 bases, there was a span of 10 bases. CDR3 nucleotides: TGTGCCTCAGGTCCAGATAGCAATCAGCCCCAGCATTTT. As protein: CASGPDSNQPQHF.

This clone has just one count. The chain links TRBV30 to TRBJ1-2; possibly TRBD1 for D (6 bases). Trimming removed 3 bases at V and 1 base at J, with 12 bases between. Looked up from germline, CDR1 is GTSNPN and CDR2 is SVGIG (reference sequence). This CDR3 region has 14 residues. CDR3: CAWRDQGFNYGYTF. The CDR3, as DNA: TGTGCCTGGAGGGATCAGGGGTTTAACTATGGCTACACCTTC.